A selection of T cell receptor beta chains follows, all from one sample in a study of blood T cells in healthy people across ages. TCRdb reprocessed the 5' RACE reads via MiXCR and lists one record per CDR3 protein. This table holds 650,000 to 1,000,000 distinct CDR3 sequences, around 36% found once. The specimen sequenced was blood. Source of these receptors: a man aged 18 to 29 in good health. Each CDR3 is given without its conserved first and last residue. D genes are given only for firm matches.

d_call	v_call	j_call	cdr3_aa
.	TRBV2	TRBJ2-3	AMGKGPDTQY
.	TRBV27	TRBJ2-7	ASSRSGFSYEQY
.	TRBV6-6	TRBJ2-1	ASSSYRGGGHNEQF
.	TRBV5-1	TRBJ1-2	ASTLEGYGYT
.	TRBV7-9	TRBJ2-7	ASSPSGVGGSYEQY
.	TRBV10-3	TRBJ2-7	AISWWGGMNEQY
TRBD1	TRBV7-2	TRBJ1-2	ASSLRRDRGLYGYT
.	TRBV7-2	TRBJ1-4	ASSLSREGGEKLF
.	TRBV12-3/TRBV12-4	TRBJ2-2	ASSPGQGTNTGELF
.	TRBV10-3	TRBJ1-2	AISEAEETYYGYT
.	TRBV4-3	TRBJ2-3	ASSQGIWGTDTQY
.	TRBV18	TRBJ2-6	ASSPRSNSGANVLT
.	TRBV9	TRBJ1-6	ASSGYPRVPGRRSPLH
.	TRBV4-2	TRBJ1-2	ASSRGLDRYT
TRBD2	TRBV7-2	TRBJ2-1	ASSPGLGDNKQF
.	TRBV6-1	TRBJ1-2	ASSEQQGHGYGHT
.	TRBV28	TRBJ1-1	ASQRLSGTEAF
.	TRBV19	TRBJ2-2	ASSIGSRGELF
TRBD1	TRBV20-1	TRBJ1-2	SADQEQGEGYT
TRBD1	TRBV20-1	TRBJ1-2	SARIPGQGKGGYT
TRBD2	TRBV5-1	TRBJ2-1	ASSFTSGGYSSYNEQF
.	TRBV30	TRBJ1-4	ARSSQGLSDEKLF
.	TRBV20-1	TRBJ1-6	SARDRSRDYNSPLH
.	TRBV7-9	.	ASSLELLGGRGSYNEQY
TRBD2	TRBV2	TRBJ2-6	ASSDRKRGIAGANVLT
.	TRBV12-3/TRBV12-4	TRBJ2-3	ASSTSVASDAQY
.	TRBV5-1	TRBJ1-1	ASSLVTGSGAYITEAF
.	TRBV9	TRBJ2-3	ASSPWVGDTDTQY
.	TRBV7-2	TRBJ2-1	ASSLAKSPYNEQF
.	TRBV3-1	TRBJ2-1	ASSQDGGYAEQF
TRBD1	TRBV18	TRBJ2-3	ASSSDRGLGDTQY